The present T cell receptor beta chain was sequenced within a study of cytomegalovirus exposure and HLA in healthy donors. Whole-study results and caveats: The later analysis indicated that the majority of CMV-associated TCR beta chains appeared HLA-restricted. Based on reports, TCR beta sequences accurately predicted HLA-A and HLA-B alleles for most subjects. Some V segments could not be told apart, so they were left out, TRBV6-2 and TRBV6-3 among them. Data from an earlier analysis indicated that most TCR beta V segments were productive either about 90% or about 30% of the time.

The V gene's germline CDR1 is SSHAT and CDR2 FNYEAQ (reference sequence). The CDR3 loop spans 15 amino acids. Trimming removed 5 bases from V and 8 bases from J; junction bases left unmatched: 6. Researchers ran the PCR with 60 Vbeta and 13 Jbeta primers. Produced via immunoSEQ multiplex PCR; TCRdb's table is partial and in-frame only. Here the sample spans about 160,000 clones, 75% to 85% being singletons. Concerning this clone itself: What it binds is unknown.

The sequence was obtained from a woman in her 50s in good health and CMV-seronegative. V and J are TRBV7-7 and TRBJ2-1; 13 bases align to TRBD2. The sample consisted of PBMCs. The chain's CDR3 is CASSPGLAGVDEQFF. The CDR3 DNA reads TGTGCCAGCAGCCCCGGACTAGCGGGGGTTGATGAGCAGTTCTTC.